The clone carrying this T cell receptor beta chain has a count of ten or more. Antigen: not known. The ends were cut back, 2 bases at V and 3 bases at J, with 8 bases in the middle. The CDR3 length is 13 residues. Germline assignment: CDR1 SGHDN and CDR2 FVKESK. Construction of TCR beta libraries relied on iRepertoire HTBI primers and on Arm-PCR targeting CDR3 regions. Using its own MiXCR run on the multiplex PCR reads, TCRdb lists one record per CDR3 protein. The table shows roughly 520,000 distinct CDR3 sequences, with 12% occurring only once. The time point was: newly diagnosed GD, antithyroid drugs for less than 3 months. Following extraction of RNA from PBMCs, that RNA was used to make the TCR library. The data were taken from a study of regulatory T cells in long-lasting Graves disease. Study-wide findings and caveats: With persistent disease, TRBV28, TRBJ1-2 and TRBJ2-5 were the favored segments. In persistent patients, shared public clonotypes (under 3,000) outnumbered those in new patients (966).

The same sample was also studied in work on T cells in Graves' hyperthyroidism and ophthalmopathy. As that study records: Stability of Graves' hyperthyroidism was defined as absent ophthalmopathy progression within 18 months. Diagnostic decisions used clinical symptoms, serum thyroxine and TRAb, thyroid ultrasound and orbital computed tomography.

The J gene is TRBJ2-7, the V gene TRBV14; D is unresolved. The clonotype originates from a woman aged 30 to 39 with Graves disease. The sequenced sample was peripheral blood mononuclear cells (PBMCs), obtained at new diagnosis, from a patient treated with antithyroid drugs. The CDR3: CASSQPPDYEQYF. CDR3 nucleotides: TGTGCCAGCAGCCAACCGCCAGACTACGAGCAGTACTTC.